These 21 T cell receptor beta chains came from one sample sequenced in a study of T cells expressing NK-cell markers. Each CDR3 protein gets one entry in TCRdb, which reprocessed the 5' RACE reads and gives no DNA. The ten top clones account for under 7.5%, within a sample of 400,000 to 450,000 distinct CDR3 sequences. Sequenced: blood T cells: a sorted CD56 or NKG2C T cell subset, CD4+ or CD8+ T cells, or bulk PBMC T cells (not recorded which). All receptors come from a woman between 18 and 69 years old in good health.

The chain has TRBV28 and TRBJ2-7; TCRdb selects TRBD2, and the lack of DNA leaves this call unchecked. The CDR3 extends over 14 amino acids. The germline V gene has CDR1 MDHEN and CDR2 SYDVKM. The CDR3 spells CASSLRRARYEQYF.

The rearrangement joins TRBV29-1 to TRBJ2-1; TCRdb outputs TRBD2, but without DNA this stays unchecked. The germline V gene has CDR1 SQVTM and CDR2 ANQGSEA. The CDR3 spans 16 residues. CDR3 loop: CSVLLAGGTNYNEQFF.

The gene calls are TRBV20-1 and TRBJ1-5; TCRdb reports TRBD1, a call that lacks DNA to check it against. The germline V gene encodes CDR1 DFQATT and CDR2 SNEGSKA (reference sequence). CDR3 length equals 16 residues. CDR3 loop: CSAYQSGQGSVGPQHF.

The CDR3 is CASSLTILAGLTDTQYF. The chain employs TRBV7-2 and TRBJ2-3; the D call of TRBD2 rests on TCRdb alone, since no DNA is present to check it. The CDR3 is 17 amino acids. The germline CDR1 and CDR2 sequences are SGHTA and FQGNSA.

The chain recombines TRBV10-3 with TRBJ1-1. This CDR3 spans 15 amino acids. Germline CDR1 and CDR2: ENHRY and SYGVKD. The CDR3 is CAISEFGGEWAEAFF.

This chain links TRBV4-2 with TRBJ2-1; TCRdb outputs TRBD1, but without DNA this stays unchecked. The CDR3 runs 14 residues. The germline V gene encodes CDR1 LGHNA and CDR2 YNFKEQ. The CDR3 sequence is CASSSQGPGNEQFF.

V gene TRBV7-2 combines with J gene TRBJ2-3; with no DNA, the TCRdb D assignment of TRBD1 cannot be verified. The CDR3 covers 12 residues. Germline-derived CDR1 and CDR2 are SGHTA and FQGNSA. CDR3 amino acids: CASSSDRDTQYF.

The gene calls are TRBV11-2 and TRBJ1-4; no DNA is available, so the TRBD1 call from TCRdb remains unchecked. The CDR3 spans 15 residues. From germline, CDR1 is SGHAT and CDR2 FQNNGV. This CDR3 reads CASSSLRDEPEKLFF. Combining the CDR3 with reference TRBV11-2 and TRBJ1-4 gives the whole variable domain EAGVAQSPRYKIIEKRQSVAFWCNPISGHATLYWYQQILGQGPKLLIQFQNNGVVDDSQLPKDRFSAERLKGVDSTLKIQPAKLEDSAVYLCASSSLRDEPEKLFFGSGTQLSVL.

V gene TRBV29-1 combines with J gene TRBJ2-7. The CDR3 has 11 residues. CDR1 is SQVTM, CDR2 ANQGSEA, per germline. The CDR3 spells CSVGSLYEQYF.

The rearrangement uses TRBV28 and TRBJ2-3; TCRdb outputs TRBD2, but without DNA this stays unchecked. The germline gives CDR1 MDHEN, CDR2 SYDVKM. This CDR3 has 17 amino acids. CDR3 protein: CASTLFLSESSTDTQYF. The entire variable domain, with the rest obtained from reference TRBV28 and TRBJ2-3, is as follows: DVKVTQSSRYLVKRTGEKVFLECVQDMDHENMFWYRQDPGLGLRLIYFSYDVKMKEKGDIPEGYSVSREKKERFSLILESASTNQTSMYLCASTLFLSESSTDTQYFGPGTRLTVL.

The CDR3 region is CASSITGGAYEQYF. The chain recombines TRBV19 with TRBJ2-7. The length of the CDR3 is 14 residues. The V gene's germline CDR1 is LNHDA and CDR2 SQIVND (reference sequence).

The CDR3 is CSVPGTVSTDTQYF. The V and J genes are TRBV20-1 and TRBJ2-3; the TRBD1 assignment by TCRdb is unverifiable without DNA. The CDR3 is 14 amino acids. Germline V lookup: CDR1 DFQATT, CDR2 SNEGSKA (reference sequence).

The CDR3 sequence is CSAPAGGVYNEQFF. The chain has TRBV20-1 and TRBJ2-1; TCRdb selects TRBD2, and the lack of DNA leaves this call unchecked. The CDR3 has 14 residues. Looked up from germline, CDR1 is DFQATT and CDR2 is SNEGSKA (reference sequence).

The V and J genes are TRBV20-1 and TRBJ2-4; there is no DNA to check the TCRdb D call of TRBD1. CDR3 size: 16 residues. Germline V gene lookup returns CDR1 DFQATT and CDR2 SNEGSKA (reference sequence). The CDR3 loop reads CSATGWGGVGKNIQYF.

The V gene is TRBV7-2, the J gene TRBJ1-1; TCRdb outputs TRBD1, but without DNA this stays unchecked. This CDR3 is built from 16 residues. Looked up from germline, CDR1 is SGHTA and CDR2 is FQGNSA. The CDR3 sequence: CASSRRDRSMNTEAFF.

This sequence joins TRBV3-1 and TRBJ2-1; without DNA, the TCRdb call of TRBD2 cannot be checked. From germline, CDR1 is LGHDT and CDR2 YNNKEL (reference sequence). This CDR3 is built from 17 residues. The CDR3: CASSQVAGRASGNEQFF.

This chain uses TRBV6-5 with TRBJ1-2. The CDR3 sequence is 14 residues long. Germline CDR1 MNHEY, CDR2 SVGAGI. This CDR3 is CASSYGDGNYGYTF.

The V and J genes are TRBV25-1 and TRBJ1-1; TCRdb names TRBD1, which stays unverified in the absence of DNA. Looked up from germline, CDR1 is MGHDK and CDR2 is SYGVNS. This CDR3 is 13 amino acids long. CDR3 region: CASSVQGVTEAFF.

The V and J genes are TRBV20-1 and TRBJ2-7; the D call of TRBD2 rests on TCRdb alone, since no DNA is present to check it. CDR3 size: 17 residues. CDR1 DFQATT and CDR2 SNEGSKA come from the germline V gene (reference sequence). CDR3 amino acids: CSARPTSSLAGDYEQYF.

The chain uses TRBV15 and TRBJ2-7; lacking DNA, the TRBD2 call made by TCRdb goes unchecked. Germline-derived CDR1 and CDR2 are LNHNV and YYDKDF (reference sequence). This CDR3 has 13 residues. CDR3 region: CATSSGGKIEQYF.

V is TRBV7-2 and J is TRBJ1-1; checking the TCRdb D call of TRBD1 is not possible without DNA. The CDR3 contains 15 residues. Germline V gene sequence: CDR1 SGHTA, CDR2 FQGNSA. This chain's CDR3 is CASSLESRGRTEAFF.